This TCR beta chain came from a study of T cells in Graves' hyperthyroidism and ophthalmopathy. Broader study findings: Researchers found most expanded thyroid clonotypes above 0.001 in blood as well.

Disease lasting under 3 months, a NOSPECS grade of at least 4, and a Clinical Activity Score of at least 3 were features of the ophthalmopathy patients. The length of the CDR3 is 17 residues. Germline V gene sequence: CDR1 SEHNR, CDR2 FQNEAQ (reference sequence). V was trimmed by 1 base and J by 5 bases, leaving 20 bases between them. Amplification yielded TCR beta CDR3 regions, with RNA transcripts as the source. An initial round of RT-PCR targeting the TCR CDR3 relied on the HTBI primer set. TCRdb used MiXCR to reprocess the multiplex PCR reads, holding one entry per CDR3 protein. The profile shows about 400,000 distinct CDR3 sequences, around 15% of them singletons. Many counts were recorded for this clonotype. Its antigen is as yet unknown.

The sequenced material came from blood. This TCR was sampled from a man between 50 and 59 years old with Graves' ophthalmopathy. The chain couples TRBV7-9 to TRBJ1-2, with D uncertain. CDR3 amino acids: CASSLEGRGAGVYGYTF. Written as DNA, the CDR3 is TGTGCCAGCAGCTTAGAGGGTAGAGGAGCAGGCGTTTATGGCTACACCTTC.